This T cell receptor (beta chain) derives from a study of T cell responses to AZD1222 COVID-19 vaccine. The study's findings and limits: Baseline antibody screening turned up just six or seven seropositive AZD1222 recipients. The study found vaccine-associated CD4 TCRs spanning spike, dominant at 160-218 and 743-854. Researchers took repertoire samples only after the peak T cell response had come. The sample set comprised mostly white British donors with more females, and clonal diversity was possibly underestimated.

Germline V gives CDR1 SGHDT, CDR2 YYEEEE. The V end lost 2 bases, the J end lost 4 bases, and 9 bases lay between the germline ends. The CDR3 runs 13 residues. Produced via immunoSEQ multiplex PCR; TCRdb's table is partial and in-frame only. The sample has about 56,000 clones, 70% to 90% seen once. Worth noting for this clone: What it binds is unknown.

V usage is TRBV5-6 and J usage is TRBJ1-2; D unclear. The source is an adult in good health. Material: peripheral blood, obtained on day 0 of AZD1222 vaccination. CDR3 region: CASSFGASYGYTF. The CDR3 DNA reads as TGTGCCAGCAGCTTCGGCGCCTCCTATGGCTACACCTTC.